These T cell receptor beta chains were read from a single sample in a study of blood T cell repertoires in COVID-19. Libraries were prepared by immunoSEQ multiplex PCR; TCRdb keeps only in-frame clonotypes and omits some of them. The data contain 250,000 to 300,000 clones, about 90% of them singletons. The sequenced sample was peripheral blood. These receptors originate from a woman between 45 and 60 years old who had recovered from COVID-19. The CDR3 runs from the conserved cysteine through the conserved F or W. The D gene is left open where the match is weak. Where a row states a size, it is once, few, many or the class of an expanded clone; other rows omit it.

J gene | D gene | clone size | V gene | CDR3 protein | CDR3 DNA
TRBJ2-3 | NA | NA | TRBV6-6 | CASSYGSADTQYF | TGTGCCAGCAGTTACGGTAGTGCAGATACGCAGTATTTT
TRBJ1-2 | TRBD1 | NA | TRBV29-1 | CSVTGQGGRYGYTF | TGCAGCGTCACGGGACAGGGAGGTCGGTATGGCTACACCTTC
TRBJ2-5 | TRBD2 | NA | TRBV5-6 | CASSLAGGGETQYF | TGTGCCAGCAGCTTAGCGGGGGGTGGAGAGACCCAGTACTTC
TRBJ2-1 | NA | once | TRBV6-5 | CASSYRAGLSNEQFF | TGTGCCAGCAGTTACCGGGCAGGGCTGTCGAATGAGCAGTTCTTC
TRBJ1-2 | NA | NA | TRBV19 | CASSIATGANYGYTF | TGTGCCAGTAGTATAGCTACAGGAGCTAACTATGGCTACACCTTC
TRBJ2-6 | NA | NA | TRBV27 | CASSYGGGRGANVLTF | TGTGCCAGCAGTTATGGAGGGGGCCGAGGGGCCAACGTCCTGACTTTC
TRBJ1-2 | NA | NA | TRBV7-2 | CASSLERGTGYTF | TGTGCCAGCAGCTTAGAGAGAGGTACGGGCTACACCTTC
TRBJ2-1 | TRBD1 | NA | TRBV5-4 | CASSLGGGPSHNEQFF | TGTGCCAGCAGCTTGGGAGGGGGCCCCTCTCACAATGAGCAGTTCTTC
TRBJ1-3 | NA | once | TRBV5-1 | CASQMGAISGNTIYF | TGCGCCAGCCAAATGGGGGCGATCTCTGGAAACACCATATATTTT
TRBJ2-1 | TRBD1 | NA | TRBV18 | CASSRGQGARGEQFF | TGTGCCAGCTCACGGGGACAGGGGGCCAGAGGAGAGCAGTTCTTC
TRBJ1-3 | NA | NA | TRBV9 | CASSVDLVPGNTIYF | TGTGCCAGCAGCGTAGACTTGGTACCTGGAAACACCATATATTTT
TRBJ1-2 | TRBD1 | NA | TRBV7-9 | CASSLSFGQGPSYGYTF | TGTGCCAGCAGCTTAAGTTTTGGACAGGGTCCATCCTATGGCTACACCTTC
TRBJ1-1 | NA | NA | TRBV28 | CASSSPGQNTEAFF | TGTGCCAGCAGTTCACCGGGACAGAACACTGAAGCTTTCTTT
TRBJ1-2 | NA | NA | TRBV6-5 | CASSYPAGSNYGYTF | TGTGCCAGCAGTTACCCGGCAGGTAGTAACTATGGCTACACCTTC
TRBJ1-1 | TRBD1 | NA | TRBV2 | CASMTPSTGGTEAFF | TGTGCCAGCATGACTCCATCGACAGGGGGAACTGAAGCTTTCTTT
TRBJ2-7 | TRBD2 | few | TRBV7-2 | CASSLRGLLYEQYF | TGTGCCAGCAGCTTACGGGGACTACTCTACGAGCAGTACTTC
TRBJ2-7 | NA | NA | TRBV20-1 | CSASNQYEQYF | TGCAGTGCTAGTAATCAATACGAGCAGTACTTC
TRBJ1-1 | NA | NA | TRBV19 | CASRGKGAAFF | TGTGCCAGTAGGGGAAAAGGGGCAGCTTTCTTT
TRBJ1-1 | NA | NA | TRBV7-9 | CASSSRGIGTEAFF | TGTGCCAGCAGCTCACGAGGGATCGGGACTGAAGCTTTCTTT
TRBJ2-3 | TRBD2 | NA | TRBV5-1 | CASSSKRGSTDTQYF | TGCGCCAGCAGTTCCAAGCGGGGGAGCACAGATACGCAGTATTTT
TRBJ2-7 | TRBD1 | NA | TRBV9 | CASSVRQGATYEQYF | TGTGCCAGCAGCGTCCGACAGGGGGCCACCTACGAGCAGTACTTC
TRBJ2-3 | NA | few | TRBV9 | CASSVGDGSGVLTDTQYF | TGTGCCAGCAGCGTAGGGGATGGGTCGGGGGTGTTGACAGATACGCAGTATTTT
TRBJ1-3 | TRBD1 | few | TRBV4-3 | CASSQGYRGSGNTIYF | TGCGCCAGCAGCCAAGGATACAGGGGATCCGGAAACACCATATATTTT
TRBJ1-1 | TRBD1 | NA | TRBV5-1 | CASSRGQGTEAFF | TGCGCCAGCAGTCGTGGACAGGGTACTGAAGCTTTCTTT
TRBJ2-1 | NA | NA | TRBV28 | CASRESGTTSYNEQFF | TGTGCCAGCAGGGAATCCGGGACAACCTCCTACAATGAGCAGTTCTTC
TRBJ1-2 | TRBD1 | few | TRBV7-9 | CASSSSTGPHGYTF | TGTGCCAGCAGCTCGTCGACAGGGCCGCATGGCTACACCTTC
TRBJ1-2 | NA | NA | TRBV19 | CASSIPQGRGYTF | TGTGCCAGTAGTATACCACAGGGCCGGGGCTACACCTTC